Here is one T cell receptor (beta chain) with its context. What it binds is unknown. The germline gene is not matched at one end of the junction; a read error may be the cause. Looked up from germline, CDR1 is SSHAT and CDR2 is FNYEAQ (reference sequence). The CDR3 covers 15 residues. Prepared TCR beta cDNA libraries contained unique molecular identifiers. TCRdb reprocessed the PCR reads with MiXCR, giving one entry per CDR3 protein. Of about 680,000 distinct CDR3 sequences in the sample, 55% to 60% are singletons; the top ten hold approximately 10%. The data stem from a study of post-analysis software for immune sequencing data. General study findings and limits: Five TRBV segments, including TRBV5-6, TRBV5-1 and TRBV20-1, were more frequent in patients than controls.

Sequences were obtained from blood. The rearrangement joins TRBV7-7 to TRBJ2-5; D is uncertain. This TCR derives from a girl aged 2-9 years with multiple sclerosis. CDR3 amino acids: CASSPVGGNQETQYF. The DNA of the CDR3 is TGTGCTAGCAGCCCCGTTGGTGGGAACCAAGAGACCCAGTACTTC.